These T cell receptor beta chains were read from a single sample in a study of T-cell memory formation after mild COVID-19. TCRdb ran MiXCR on the 5' RACE reads and lists one entry per CDR3 protein. Of roughly 89,000 distinct CDR3 sequences listed, more than 12% are singletons. The sample comprised PBMCs or a T cell subset sorted from them (not recorded which). These receptors were taken from a man aged 18 to 30 who had mild COVID-19 (a few samples of this study predate the infection). Cell type and time point are not known. CDR3s leave out the opening cysteine and the closing phenylalanine or tryptophan. Size tells how often a clone was seen (once, few, many) or the class of an expanded clone, and some rows leave it out.

V gene,J gene,clone size,CDR3 protein
TRBV7-2,TRBJ2-1,many,ASSLQGANEQF
TRBV6-2/TRBV6-3,TRBJ2-6,many,ASSYTRISTVYSGANVLT
TRBV4-1,TRBJ1-2,once,ASSQELAEYGYT
TRBV20-1,TRBJ2-5,NA,SATASGTQETQY
TRBV12-3/TRBV12-4,TRBJ2-7,few,ASRNDRRSSYEQY
TRBV5-5,TRBJ2-1,NA,ASSPRQLTYNEQF
TRBV7-9,TRBJ2-7,NA,ASSLVQLTSYEQY
TRBV29-1,TRBJ1-1,few,SAGDFMNTEAF
TRBV4-3,TRBJ2-1,few,ASSQGPGGGSSYNEQF
TRBV6-5,TRBJ1-5,NA,ASSRQGGQPQH
TRBV28,TRBJ2-3,few,ASSPKRGRYTDTQY
TRBV10-3,TRBJ1-4,few,AISESQTTNEKLF
TRBV6-6,TRBJ2-5,few,ASSYSTLAGEVETQY
TRBV6-5,TRBJ1-1,NA,ASSPTGGQIEAF
TRBV14,TRBJ1-6,NA,ASSQVRTGGFYNSPLH
TRBV7-9,TRBJ1-5,few,ASSLGGLHQPQH
TRBV20-1,TRBJ2-5,many,SARERGIVAGVQETQY
TRBV7-2,TRBJ1-5,NA,ASSLVPLLGNQPQH
TRBV7-2,TRBJ1-2,few,ASSWVGGSNYGYT
TRBV7-7,TRBJ2-1,many,ASSLGTVGDEQF
TRBV20-1,TRBJ2-2,NA,SASDGRELF
TRBV6-6,TRBJ2-1,few,ASSELAGTPYNEQF
TRBV20-1,TRBJ2-1,many,SAGAEGSSYNEQF
TRBV6-5,TRBJ1-4,NA,ASSYRNSEKLF
TRBV13,TRBJ1-1,few,ASSPQGVEVNTEAF
TRBV11-2,TRBJ2-5,many,ASSLGDRLLETQY
TRBV7-2,TRBJ1-1,few,ASSLSTGAF
TRBV4-1,TRBJ2-1,many,ASSQASGANYNEQF
TRBV3-1,TRBJ2-5,NA,ASRPGGTEETQY
TRBV4-3,TRBJ1-4,few,ASSQERTAAANEKLF
TRBV9,TRBJ1-1,many,ASSAKGGGSSEAF
TRBV6-2/TRBV6-3,TRBJ1-1,few,ASSRTSNTEAF
TRBV5-1,TRBJ2-1,many,ASSPEPGLHNEQF
TRBV7-9,TRBJ2-7,many,ASSPPGNSYEQY
TRBV6-6,TRBJ1-1,many,ASSRDGNTEAF
TRBV7-9,TRBJ2-7,NA,ASSLVSLEVNEQY
TRBV4-1,TRBJ1-1,NA,ASSQGISPEAF
TRBV11-1,TRBJ1-1,many,ASSLYRSGATEAF
TRBV30,TRBJ2-7,NA,AGADPYEQY
TRBV29-1,TRBJ2-2,NA,SVGWHGQPNTGELF
TRBV6-2/TRBV6-3,TRBJ2-2,NA,ASSVLRGRFTGELF
TRBV3-1,TRBJ1-1,NA,ASSPSADRGDTEAF
TRBV2,TRBJ2-2,many,ASRVREAGELF
TRBV5-1,TRBJ2-7,NA,ASSLRAPHEQY
TRBV7-8,TRBJ2-2,few,ASSLGTGVTGELF
TRBV6-1,TRBJ2-1,NA,ASSEGRTTNHEQF
TRBV20-1,TRBJ1-1,NA,SARVRVSSGGEAF
TRBV28,TRBJ2-5,NA,ASSFRPRGSETQY
TRBV25-1,TRBJ1-5,NA,ASSETGPGNQPQH
TRBV10-3,TRBJ1-4,NA,AISGKGDNEKLF
TRBV7-9,TRBJ2-2,NA,ASSRGGTGELF
TRBV10-2,TRBJ1-2,NA,ASSEWKVPQGYT